Sequencing of this T cell receptor beta chain was carried out in a study of T cell repertoires in aging, cancer and after chemotherapy. Multiplex touch-down PCR with TRB-A/B primers amplified rearranged V-D-J TRB sequences. TCRdb recomputed calls from the multiplex PCR reads with MiXCR, one row per CDR3 protein. The sample yields around 1,400 distinct CDR3 sequences, 46% seen once. Amplification of TCR beta used genomic DNA extracted from peripheral blood. General study findings and limits: Median generation probability rose over the chemotherapy interval in each cancer cohort, suggesting rebound thymic output. Healthy donors lost TCR diversity with age mainly through richness, cancer patients through richness and evenness. The repertoire data cannot show anything about immunological memory following chemotherapy.

Remarks on this clonotype: Its antigen is undetermined.

After removal of 6 bases from V and 5 bases from J, the junction contained 6 bases not matched to a gene. The CDR3 contains 13 residues. Looked up from germline, CDR1 is DFQATT and CDR2 is SNEGSKA (reference sequence). The V call is TRBV20-1, the J call TRBJ2-1; 8 nucleotides align to TRBD2. The TCR sequence derives from a human donor with a blood cancer. Sequences were obtained from blood. This CDR3 is CSAENSGDNEQFF. In DNA form, the CDR3 reads TGCAGTGCAGAGAATAGCGGGGACAATGAGCAGTTCTTC.